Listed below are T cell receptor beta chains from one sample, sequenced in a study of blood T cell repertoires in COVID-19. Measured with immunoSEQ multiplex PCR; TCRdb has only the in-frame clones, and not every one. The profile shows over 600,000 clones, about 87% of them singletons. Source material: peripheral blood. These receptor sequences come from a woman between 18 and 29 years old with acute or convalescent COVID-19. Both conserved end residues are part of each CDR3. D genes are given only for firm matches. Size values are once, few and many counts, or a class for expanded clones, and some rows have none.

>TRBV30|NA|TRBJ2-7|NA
TGTGCCTGGAGAAAGACGGGGGTTCTCCAGCAGTACTTC
CAWRKTGVLQQYF
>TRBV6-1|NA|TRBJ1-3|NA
TGTGCCAGCAGTGAAGCAGGGGACTCTGGAAACACCATATATTTT
CASSEAGDSGNTIYF
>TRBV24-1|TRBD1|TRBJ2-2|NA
TGTGCCACCAGTGACCCCGGGACAGGGAAGACCGGGGAGCTGTTTTTT
CATSDPGTGKTGELFF
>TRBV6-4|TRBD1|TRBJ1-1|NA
TGTGCCAGCAGTGAACCGACAGGGCCGAACACTGAAGCTTTCTTT
CASSEPTGPNTEAFF
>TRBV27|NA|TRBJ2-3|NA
TGTGCCAGCAGTTTTGGCAGGCCGGAAGACAAGGATACGCAGTATTTT
CASSFGRPEDKDTQYF
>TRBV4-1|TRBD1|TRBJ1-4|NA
TGCGCCAGCAGCCAAGGGGACAGGGAGGGCGAAAAACTGTTTTTT
CASSQGDREGEKLFF
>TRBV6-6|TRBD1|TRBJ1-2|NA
TGTGCCAGCAAGGGGACAGGGGGCAACTATGGCTACACCTTC
CASKGTGGNYGYTF
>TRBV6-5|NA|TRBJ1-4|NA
TGTGCCAGCAGCTTCCTCCGGGACACCCGACTGTTTTTT
CASSFLRDTRLFF
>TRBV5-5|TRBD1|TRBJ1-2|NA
TGTGCCAGCAGCCCCCGGACAGGGCTTTCGGGGGGCTACACCTTC
CASSPRTGLSGGYTF
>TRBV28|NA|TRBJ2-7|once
TGTGCCAGCAGTTTAAGGGGTGTCCCAACCTACGAGCAGTACTTC
CASSLRGVPTYEQYF
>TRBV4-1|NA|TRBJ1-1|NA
TGCGCCAGCAGCGTATCCGGGGGGGTAGCTGAAGCTTTCTTT
CASSVSGGVAEAFF
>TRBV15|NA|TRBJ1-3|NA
TGTGCCACCAGCTTAGACAGTCTCTCTGGAAACACCATATATTTT
CATSLDSLSGNTIYF
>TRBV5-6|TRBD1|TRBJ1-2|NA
TGTGCCAGCAGCTGGTGGGACAGCGTCTATGGCTACACCTTC
CASSWWDSVYGYTF
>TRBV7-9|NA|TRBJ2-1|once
TGTGCCAGCAGCCCTACCGCGGGTCCCACCTTTAATGAGCAGTTCTTC
CASSPTAGPTFNEQFF
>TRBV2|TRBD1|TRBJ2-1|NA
TGTGCCAGCAGTGCGGACAGGGGGCGGGGGCAGTTCTTC
CASSADRGRGQFF
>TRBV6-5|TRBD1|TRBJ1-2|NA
TGTGCCAGCAGTAATACCGGGACAGGGCGCTATGGCTACACCTTC
CASSNTGTGRYGYTF
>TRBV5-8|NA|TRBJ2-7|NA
TGTGCCAGCAGCCCGCCGGCTCAGGGGCTCGGCTACGAGCAGTACTTC
CASSPPAQGLGYEQYF
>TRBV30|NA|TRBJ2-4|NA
TGTGCCCTCGCCCGGAGAAACATTCAGTACTTC
CALARRNIQYF
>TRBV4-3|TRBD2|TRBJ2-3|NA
TGCGCCAGCAGCCGATCGACTAGCGGGGGAGGAACAGATACGCAGTATTTT
CASSRSTSGGGTDTQYF